These 2 T cell receptor beta chains share one sample of origin, sequenced in a study of cytomegalovirus exposure and HLA in healthy donors. The PCR employed 60 Vbeta primers together with 13 Jbeta primers. Measured with immunoSEQ multiplex PCR; TCRdb has only the in-frame clones, and not every one. This sample has fewer than 200,000 clones, with approximately 84% found just once. Sequenced sample: PBMCs. The receptor source for this set is a female donor in good health and CMV-seronegative.

This chain joins TRBV4-3 and TRBJ2-7, with a weak D call TRBD2 (6 bases). V was clipped by 0 bases and J by 3 bases, with 9 bases between them. Germline CDR1 is LGHNA and CDR2 is YSLEER. The CDR3 is 14 residues long. CDR3 region: CASSQDTGDYEQYF. DNA of the CDR3: TGCGCCAGCAGCCAAGACACGGGGGACTACGAGCAGTACTTC.

A note on this clone: An end of the junction does not agree with germline; a read error may underlie this. Additional DNA sequences in this sample encode the identical CDR3. The chain carries TRBV7-9 and TRBJ2-5, with 13 bases identical to TRBD2. This CDR3 contains 15 residues. Germline V gene sequence: CDR1 SEHNR, CDR2 FQNEAQ (reference sequence). CDR3 DNA sequence: TGTTCCAGCAGCTTAGGGACTAGCGGGAAAGAGACCCAGTACTTC. Translation: CSSSLGTSGKETQYF.